One and the same sample provided the 5 T cell receptor beta chains below, sequenced in a study of human T cells and chemical hapten exposure listed by TCRdb under 2021. The time point label for this specimen denotes: patch test 2, 6 weeks after DPC sensitization. The sample's treatment or condition label, decoded: therapeutic diphenylcyclopropenone sensitization with weekly scalp DPC. Library generation was performed with RACE. TCRdb names NextSeq 500 as the instrument used. TCRdb trimmed public reads at Q25 via fastp, called clones via MiXCR and kept in-frame beta chains. Rows are unified per CDR3 protein, each entry keeping the most common DNA and genes. The sample profile shows over 100,000 distinct CDR3 sequences; 9% to 9.5% of them were found once. The biggest ten clones account for 3.1% of the sample. The sequences come from whole blood, collected in connection with sensitization to the hapten diphenylcyclopropenone (DPC). The receptors shown here come from a middle-aged woman with alopecia areata. Some clones in this sample may be carry-over from other donors' samples.

This clonotype was observed a few times. The chain has TRBV6-6 and TRBJ1-2; the D is unclear. Trimming took off 7 bases at V and 6 bases at J, with 15 bases between the two ends. From germline, CDR1 is MNHNY and CDR2 SVGAGI (reference sequence). This CDR3 has 13 amino acids. CDR3 in amino acids: CASTNTRNDGYTF. The CDR3 DNA sequence: TGTGCCAGCACCAATACAAGGAATGATGGCTACACCTTC.

The V and J genes are TRBV2 and TRBJ2-5, with D perhaps TRBD2 (6 bases). The CDR3 length is 16 residues. Germline V gives CDR1 SNHLY, CDR2 FYNNEI. With 6 bases removed from V and 2 bases from J, the gap between germline ends came to 19 bases. This CDR3 is CASSKWVAALQETQYF. The CDR3 DNA sequence: TGTGCCAGCAGCAAATGGGTAGCGGCCTTACAAGAGACCCAGTACTTC.

This clonotype was observed at least ten times. This rearrangement joins TRBV6-6 to TRBJ1-5; 7 bases line up with TRBD1. CDR1 and CDR2 from the germline V gene are MNHNY and SVGAGI (reference sequence). The CDR3 consists of 13 residues. V shed 10 bases, J shed 0 bases, and the junction held 3 bases outside the gene matches. CDR3 region: CATGQNSNQPQHF. DNA for the CDR3: TGTGCCACGGGACAGAATAGCAATCAGCCCCAGCATTTT.

Ten or more counts support this clonotype. The chain links TRBV3-2 to TRBJ2-3; the table's D call TRBD1 went unverified against the DNA. TRBV3-2 is deemed a pseudogene. The CDR3 consists of 16 residues. For the CDR3, the DNA is TGTGCCAGCAGCCAAGCGACAGGGGACCTCACAGATACGCAGTATTTT. Its translation: CASSQATGDLTDTQYF.

This clonotype has at least ten counts. The chain carries TRBV12-3 or TRBV12-4 and TRBJ2-3, with 8 bases aligning to TRBD2. The CDR3 has 14 amino acids. The junction had 5 bases not matched to a gene; V was cut back by 5 bases and J by 4 bases. CDR3 residues: CASSPSGGPDTQYF. CDR3 bases: TGTGCCAGCAGTCCGAGCGGGGGCCCAGATACGCAGTATTTT.